Shown below are 18 T cell receptor beta chains from a single sample sequenced in a study of CD8+CD57+ T cells in acquired aplastic anemia. Previously, flow cytometry had revealed CD8+CD57+ cell expansion in the patients chosen for sequencing. It was genomic DNA that served as the template for profiling TCR beta VDJ and CDR3. TCRdb redid the calling of the reads with MiXCR, one entry per CDR3 protein. The data hold roughly 280,000 distinct CDR3 sequences, with roughly 53% observed a single time. Sequenced material: sorted CD4+, CD8+, or CD8+CD57+ T cells (not recorded which) from PBMCs. Receptors were obtained from a human donor with aplastic anemia.

The chain uses TRBV2 and TRBJ2-7, with 15 nucleotides matching TRBD2. V gave up 0 bases and J gave up 3 bases; unmatched junction bases: 3. This CDR3 has 17 amino acids. The germline V gene has CDR1 SNHLY and CDR2 FYNNEI. The chain's CDR3 is CASSEAGLAGGSYEQYF. CDR3 nucleotides: TGTGCCAGCAGTGAAGCGGGACTAGCGGGGGGAAGCTACGAGCAGTACTTC. The full variable domain, with the rest looked up from reference TRBV2 and TRBJ2-7, is EPEVTQTPSHQVTQMGQEVILRCVPISNHLYFYWYRQILGQKVEFLVSFYNNEISEKSEIFDDQFSVERPDGSNFTLKIRSTKLEDSAMYFCASSEAGLAGGSYEQYFGPGTRLTVT.

This chain connects TRBV20-1 to TRBJ1-2; 7 bases map to TRBD1. The CDR3 is made up of 17 amino acids. V trimming: 4 bases; J trimming: 2 bases; junction bases outside the gene matches: 16. The V gene's germline CDR1 is DFQATT and CDR2 SNEGSKA (reference sequence). The CDR3 spells CSATPQSVEQGNYGYTF. CDR3 in DNA: TGCAGTGCTACTCCGCAGAGCGTGGAACAGGGGAACTATGGCTACACCTTC.

This clonotype appeared once. The chain employs TRBV24-1 and TRBJ1-5; 7 bases match TRBD1. The CDR3 consists of 16 residues. The germline CDR1 and CDR2 sequences are KGHDR and SFDVKD. Trimming cost V 2 bases and J 2 bases; bases outside gene matches: 5. CDR3 sequence: CATSDSGGVGNQPQHF. In nucleotides, the CDR3 is TGTGCCACCAGTGATTCAGGGGGGGTGGGCAATCAGCCCCAGCATTTT.

The V gene is TRBV12-3 or TRBV12-4, the J gene TRBJ2-7, with 12 bases identical to TRBD2. The CDR3 spans 14 residues. Losses at the gene ends were 6 bases for V and 4 bases for J; bases not matched to a gene: 4. CDR3 loop: CASSTGLAGYEQYF. The CDR3 DNA follows: TGTGCCAGCAGCACCGGACTAGCGGGGTACGAGCAGTACTTC.

The CDR3 sequence: CASSKAPGFGYTF. The CDR3 DNA reads TGTGCCAGTAGTAAGGCCCCGGGGTTTGGCTACACCTTC. V usage is TRBV19 and J usage is TRBJ1-2, with D unresolved. Per the germline V gene, CDR1 is LNHDA and CDR2 is SQIVND (reference sequence). Trimming shortened V by 4 bases and J by 7 bases, and 13 bases separated the two germline ends. The CDR3 sequence is 13 residues long.

The rearrangement links TRBV5-1 to TRBJ2-1, with 8 bases identical to TRBD2. The CDR3 consists of 17 residues. J gave up 0 bases and V 4 bases, and 9 bases lay outside the gene matches. Germline V CDR1 and CDR2: SGHRS, YFSETQ. CDR3 in amino acids: CASSLLSGSPSYNEQFF. CDR3 in DNA: TGCGCCAGCAGCCTCTTAAGCGGGAGTCCCTCCTACAATGAGCAGTTCTTC.

CDR3: CASSHDRPGQGYEQYF. The CDR3 DNA reads TGTGCCAGCAGCCACGACAGACCGGGACAGGGTTACGAGCAGTACTTC. The V and J genes are TRBV7-8 and TRBJ2-1; 9 bases are shared with TRBD1. The J call may be in error: the DNA end matches TRBJ2-7 better. CDR1 is SGHVS, CDR2 FQNEAQ, per germline. The CDR3 has 16 residues.

The chain has TRBV2 and TRBJ2-7, with D perhaps matching TRBD2 (6 bases). The CDR3 loop spans 15 amino acids. From germline, CDR1 is SNHLY and CDR2 FYNNEI. Between the trimmed V and J ends, which lost 1 base and 3 bases, there was a span of 13 bases. The CDR3 loop reads CASSEEASDGYEQYF. The CDR3 DNA is TGTGCCAGCAGTGAAGAGGCTAGCGATGGCTACGAGCAGTACTTC. The whole variable domain, filled in from reference TRBV2 and TRBJ2-7, reads EPEVTQTPSHQVTQMGQEVILRCVPISNHLYFYWYRQILGQKVEFLVSFYNNEISEKSEIFDDQFSVERPDGSNFTLKIRSTKLEDSAMYFCASSEEASDGYEQYFGPGTRLTVT.

About this clonotype itself: Compared with germline, one end of the junction differs, possibly owing to a read error. This sequence joins TRBV30 and TRBJ2-7; perhaps D is TRBD1 or TRBD2 (7 bases each). CDR3 length: 18 amino acids. Germline CDR1 and CDR2: GTSNPN and SVGIG (reference sequence). CDR3 sequence: CAWSVLFPDRERDYEQHF. In DNA form, the CDR3 reads TGTGCCTGGAGTGTACTTTTCCCCGACAGGGAAAGGGACTACGAGCAGCACTTC.

The J gene is TRBJ1-1, the V gene TRBV4-2, with 7 bases that match TRBD1. This CDR3 comprises 15 residues. CDR1 is LGHNA and CDR2 is YNFKEQ in the germline V gene. V gave up 2 bases and J gave up 0 bases; unmatched junction bases: 3. This CDR3 reads CASSQTGTVNTEAFF. CDR3 sequence (DNA): TGTGCCAGCAGCCAAACCGGGACAGTGAACACTGAAGCTTTCTTT.

V usage is TRBV19 and J usage is TRBJ1-2; D is ambiguous. Germline lookup yields CDR1 LNHDA and CDR2 SQIVND (reference sequence). The V end lost 4 bases, the J end lost 0 bases, and 9 bases lay between the germline ends. The CDR3 length is 14 residues. CDR3 in DNA: TGTGCCAGTAGTAATTGGCCACCTAACTATGGCTACACCTTC. This sequence encodes CASSNWPPNYGYTF.

The table lists this clonotype with a few counts. This chain uses TRBV7-8 with TRBJ1-3; D not certain. This CDR3 is built from 16 residues. The germline gives CDR1 SGHVS, CDR2 FQNEAQ. The V end was cut by 1 base, the J end by 4 bases, with 14 bases between. CDR3 in DNA: TGTGCCAGCAGCTTAGAGGGCACCCGAGGGGGAAACACCATATATTTT. The encoded protein is CASSLEGTRGGNTIYF. Together with reference TRBV7-8 and TRBJ1-3, the CDR3 gives the full variable domain: GAGVSQSPRYKVAKRGQDVALRCDPISGHVSLFWYQQALGQGPEFLTYFQNEAQLDKSGLPSDRFFAERPEGSVSTLKIQRTQQEDSAVYLCASSLEGTRGGNTIYFGEGSWLTVV.

The rearrangement joins TRBV4-2 to TRBJ1-4, with 7 bases lining up with TRBD1. V shed 0 bases and J 3 bases; nucleotides not matched to a gene: 4. Germline V CDR1 and CDR2: LGHNA, YNFKEQ. This CDR3 comprises 16 residues. This chain's CDR3 is CASSQDGDSPNEKLFF. The CDR3 DNA sequence: TGTGCCAGCAGCCAAGATGGGGACAGCCCTAATGAAAAACTGTTTTTT.

This chain links TRBV25-1 with TRBJ1-6, with D perhaps matching TRBD1 (5 bases). Germline CDR1 is MGHDK and CDR2 is SYGVNS. The V gene lost 0 bases and the J gene lost 7 bases, with 13 bases spanning the gap. CDR3 length equals 16 residues. For the CDR3, the DNA is TGTGCCAGCAGTGAATATCAGGGACGGCTAAATTCACCCCTCCACTTT. Protein sequence: CASSEYQGRLNSPLHF.

The rearrangement uses TRBV25-1 and TRBJ1-1, with a weak D call TRBD1 (5 bases). This CDR3 contains 16 residues. The germline V gene has CDR1 MGHDK and CDR2 SYGVNS. V was trimmed by 8 bases and J by 8 bases, leaving 27 bases between them. CDR3 nucleotide sequence: TGTGCCAGCCATCCTCCGGGACGCCCAAAAAGCACAGAAGCTTTCTTT. It codes for CASHPPGRPKSTEAFF.

This clonotype came up many times. This chain joins TRBV2 and TRBJ2-2; perhaps TRBD1 as D (5 bases). V lost 6 bases and J lost 5, with 7 bases in between. The CDR3 totals 12 residues. CDR1 and CDR2 (germline): SNHLY, FYNNEI. CDR3 sequence: CASSQGTGELFF. For the CDR3, the DNA is TGTGCCAGCAGCCAGGGTACCGGGGAGCTGTTTTTT.

This CDR3 reads CASRYRGLGTEAFF. DNA for the CDR3: TGTGCCAGCAGATACAGGGGTTTGGGAACTGAAGCTTTCTTT. V is TRBV6-5 and J is TRBJ1-1; 7 bases line up with TRBD1. Losses at the gene ends were 6 bases for V and 5 bases for J; bases not matched to a gene: 9. CDR3 length: 14 amino acids. Germline assignment: CDR1 MNHEY and CDR2 SVGAGI.

The chain carries TRBV11-2 and TRBJ2-7; perhaps D is TRBD1 or TRBD2 (6 bases each). V lost 6 bases and J lost 0, with 18 bases in between. Germline assignment: CDR1 SGHAT and CDR2 FQNNGV. The CDR3 spans 16 residues. The CDR3 sequence: CASRVGGRGNSYEQYF. CDR3 sequence (DNA): TGTGCCAGCAGGGTGGGGGGCAGGGGAAACTCCTACGAGCAGTACTTC. Looking up the rest from reference TRBV11-2 and TRBJ2-7 gives the full variable domain: EAGVAQSPRYKIIEKRQSVAFWCNPISGHATLYWYQQILGQGPKLLIQFQNNGVVDDSQLPKDRFSAERLKGVDSTLKIQPAKLEDSAVYLCASRVGGRGNSYEQYFGPGTRLTVT.